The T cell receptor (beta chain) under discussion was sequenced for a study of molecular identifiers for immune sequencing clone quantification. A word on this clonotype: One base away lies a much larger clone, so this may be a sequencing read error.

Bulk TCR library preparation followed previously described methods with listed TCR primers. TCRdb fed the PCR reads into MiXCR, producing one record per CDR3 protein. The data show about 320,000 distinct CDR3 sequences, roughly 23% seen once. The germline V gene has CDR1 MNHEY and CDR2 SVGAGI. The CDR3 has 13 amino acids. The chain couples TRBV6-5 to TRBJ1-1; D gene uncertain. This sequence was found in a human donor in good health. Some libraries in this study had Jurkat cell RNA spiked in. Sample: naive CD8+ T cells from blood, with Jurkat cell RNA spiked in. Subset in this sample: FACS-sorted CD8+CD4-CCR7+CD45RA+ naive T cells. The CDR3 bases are TGTGCCAGCAGTTACGTCCAGAACACTGAAGCTTCCTTT. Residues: CASSYVQNTEASF.